Below, 29 T cell receptor beta chains from the same sample are listed, as sequenced in a study of beta chain features in type 1 diabetes. Study-level results: Moderate but significant shortening of TCRB CDR3s was recorded in all four CD4+ subsets from Type 1 diabetes patients.

Sequenced material consisted of expressed TCRB transcripts (all of the isolated RNA was reverse transcribed). Here immunoSEQ multiplex PCR was the method, and the copy in TCRdb shows in-frame clones only, minus some. The sample records around 130,000 clones, approximately 10% being singletons. These receptors are not linked to any known antigen. Input material: central memory CD4+ T cells from blood. These TCRs come from a man aged 25-40 years with type 1 diabetes.

The V call is TRBV4-1, the J call TRBJ2-7; D is unresolved. The CDR3 runs 14 residues. Germline V gene lookup returns CDR1 MGHRA and CDR2 YSYEKL. Trimming removed 1 base from V and 3 bases from J, with 10 bases in between. CDR3 nucleotides: TGCGCCAGCAGCCAAGCCCCGGGTAGCTACGAGCAGTACTTC. It specifies CASSQAPGSYEQYF.

The V gene is TRBV7-3, the J gene TRBJ1-2; 7 bases map to TRBD1. Germline V gene data show CDR1 as SGHTA and CDR2 as FQGTGA. This CDR3 spans 13 amino acids. J was trimmed by 4 bases and V by 4 bases; bases with no gene match: 3. CDR3 in amino acids: CASSSRQGYGYTF. The DNA for the CDR3 is TGTGCCAGCAGCTCCAGACAGGGCTATGGCTACACCTTC. Full variable domain (outside the CDR3, taken from reference TRBV7-3 and TRBJ1-2): GAGVSQTPSNKVTEKGKYVELRCDPISGHTALYWYRQSLGQGPEFLIYFQGTGAADDSGLPNDRFFAVRPEGSVSTLKIQRTERGDSAVYLCASSSRQGYGYTFGSGTRLTVV.

The gene calls are TRBV5-1 and TRBJ2-1; 7 bases are shared with TRBD2. The CDR3 runs to 14 residues. The germline V gene encodes CDR1 SGHRS and CDR2 YFSETQ. With 0 bases clipped from V and 9 bases from J, the junction kept 6 bases outside the gene matches. The CDR3 bases are TGCGCCAGCAGCTTGGCGGGGGGAGCTCGTGAGCAGTTCTTC. This sequence encodes CASSLAGGAREQFF.

There are a few counts of this clone. The rearrangement links TRBV5-1 to TRBJ2-7; 7 nucleotides match TRBD2. The length of the CDR3 is 16 residues. The trim removed 4 bases at V and 2 bases at J, leaving 12 bases unmatched. The V gene's germline CDR1 is SGHRS and CDR2 YFSETQ. The CDR3 sequence is CASSPAVSAGPYEQYF. The CDR3 nucleotides are TGCGCCAGCAGCCCGGCGGTTTCAGCGGGGCCCTACGAGCAGTACTTC.

The rearrangement joins TRBV18 to TRBJ2-5; 8 positions agree with TRBD1. The V and J ends lost 2 bases and 3 bases, in that order; junction bases with no gene match: 8. CDR1 is KGHSH and CDR2 is LQKENI in the germline V gene. The CDR3 sequence is 16 residues long. The DNA for the CDR3 is TGTGCCAGCTCACCAGGGGCGGCAGGGGGCAAAGAGACCCAGTACTTC. Its translation: CASSPGAAGGKETQYF.

This clone was seen ten or more times. The chain uses TRBV2 and TRBJ1-5; TRBD1 aligns across 11 bases. V trimming: 5 bases; J trimming: 6 bases; junction bases outside the gene matches: 6. This CDR3 is built from 15 residues. CDR1 and CDR2 (germline): SNHLY, FYNNEI. The DNA of the CDR3 is TGTGCCAGCAGTTTCCAGGACAGGGGGCGTCAGCCCCAGCATTTT. Encoded protein: CASSFQDRGRQPQHF.

V usage is TRBV6-5 and J usage is TRBJ1-5; 8 bases match TRBD1. The CDR3 covers 14 residues. V shed 6 bases and J 3 bases; nucleotides not matched to a gene: 4. CDR1 is MNHEY, CDR2 SVGAGI, per germline. The CDR3 DNA follows: TGTGCCAGCAGGACGGGACAGGACAATCAGCCCCAGCATTTT. Residues: CASRTGQDNQPQHF.

This clone came up a few times. CDR3 sequence (DNA): TGCGCCAGCCGGTGGGGCCCAACCGACGAGCAGTACTTC. Protein product: CASRWGPTDEQYF. V gene TRBV5-1 combines with J gene TRBJ2-7, with D possibly being TRBD1 (5 bases). The germline V and J ends were trimmed by 7 bases and 5 bases, with 16 bases remaining between them. Germline assignment: CDR1 SGHRS and CDR2 YFSETQ. The length of the CDR3 is 13 residues.

This clone was seen more than once but under ten times. CDR3: CASSQTGLTEAFF. CDR3 sequence (DNA): TGCGCCAGCAGCCAAACAGGGCTCACTGAAGCTTTCTTT. The chain combines TRBV4-1 with TRBJ1-1; tentatively, D is TRBD1 (6 bases). Germline V gene sequence: CDR1 MGHRA, CDR2 YSYEKL. The CDR3 loop spans 13 amino acids. Trimming took 2 bases from V and 4 from J, leaving 8 bases between them.

The CDR3, as DNA: TGTGCCAGCAGTGATCAGGGTGTATTGTCACCCCTCCACTTT. Residues: CASSDQGVLSPLHF. The rearrangement uses TRBV2 and TRBJ1-6, with a weak D call TRBD1 (5 bases). V lost 3 bases to trimming and J lost 10 bases, with 13 bases between them. Germline CDR1 SNHLY, CDR2 FYNNEI. This CDR3 comprises 14 residues. The full variable domain, in which reference TRBV2 and TRBJ1-6 provide the parts outside the CDR3, is EPEVTQTPSHQVTQMGQEVILRCVPISNHLYFYWYRQILGQKVEFLVSFYNNEISEKSEIFDDQFSVERPDGSNFTLKIRSTKLEDSAMYFCASSDQGVLSPLHFGNGTRLTVT.

There are a few counts of this clone. A junction boundary mismatches the germline segment, possibly from a read error. The CDR3: CASSTSGGAQETQYF. DNA of the CDR3: TGTGCTAGCAGCACTAGCGGGGGGGCGCAAGAGACCCAGTACTTC. This sequence joins TRBV7-7 and TRBJ2-5, with 13 bases aligning to TRBD2. The V gene's germline CDR1 is SSHAT and CDR2 FNYEAQ (reference sequence). The CDR3 has 15 residues. Supplemented by reference TRBV7-7 and TRBJ2-5, the full variable domain reads GAGVSQSPRYKVTKRGQDVTLRCDPISSHATLYWYQQALGQGPEFLTYFNYEAQPDKSGLPSDRFSAERPEGSISTLTIQRTEQRDSAMYRCASSTSGGAQETQYFGPGTRLLVL.

This chain uses TRBV11-1 with TRBJ2-1, with 8 nucleotides matching TRBD1. V dropped 2 bases and J dropped 3; count of bases not matched to a gene: 3. The CDR3 totals 15 residues. Germline V gene data show CDR1 as SGHAT and CDR2 as FQDESV (reference sequence). The CDR3 sequence: CASSLQGADYNEQFF. CDR3 bases: TGTGCCAGCAGCTTACAGGGGGCGGACTACAATGAGCAGTTCTTC.

This chain connects TRBV11-2 to TRBJ2-1; D unclear. There are 14 residues in the CDR3. The V gene lost 1 base and the J gene lost 2 bases, with 6 bases spanning the gap. CDR1 and CDR2 from the germline V gene are SGHAT and FQNNGV. The CDR3 region is CASSLAIAYNEQFF. Here the CDR3 DNA reads TGTGCCAGCAGCTTAGCGATAGCCTACAATGAGCAGTTCTTC.

This chain connects TRBV28 to TRBJ1-4; 7 bases match TRBD1. The trim removed 6 bases at V and 5 bases at J, leaving 6 bases unmatched. The CDR3 has 14 residues. CDR1 is MDHEN, CDR2 SYDVKM, per germline. CDR3: CASRTGTGNEKLFF. CDR3 nucleotide sequence: TGTGCCAGCAGGACAGGGACCGGGAATGAAAAACTGTTTTTT.

The chain recombines TRBV14 with TRBJ2-5; perhaps TRBD1 as D (5 bases). CDR1 is SGHDN, CDR2 FVKESK, per germline. The V end was cut by 4 bases, the J end by 1 base, with 16 bases between. CDR3 size: 16 residues. CDR3 sequence (DNA): TGTGCCAGCAGCCGCTCCGATCAGGGAACCCAAGAGACCCAGTACTTC. Its protein is CASSRSDQGTQETQYF.

V is TRBV2 and J is TRBJ1-1; D is unclear. The germline V gene has CDR1 SNHLY and CDR2 FYNNEI. V was pared by 9 bases and J by 4 bases, with 9 bases between. The CDR3 contains 11 residues. The CDR3 coding sequence is TGTGCCAGAGGTGGGCCCACTGAAGCTTTCTTT. Its translation: CARGGPTEAFF.

V gene TRBV7-2 combines with J gene TRBJ2-2, with a possible D match to TRBD2 (5 bases). Germline V gene sequence: CDR1 SGHTA, CDR2 FQGNSA. The CDR3 is made up of 16 amino acids. Trimming shortened V by 1 base and J by 6 bases, and 15 bases separated the two germline ends. This CDR3 reads CASSLVVARGSGELFF. CDR3 DNA sequence: TGTGCCAGCAGCTTAGTGGTAGCGCGAGGGTCCGGGGAGCTGTTTTTT.

This clone has a handful of counts. V gene TRBV29-1 combines with J gene TRBJ2-3; TRBD2 aligns across 9 bases. CDR1 and CDR2 from the germline V gene are SQVTM and ANQGSEA. CDR3 size: 15 residues. V was clipped by 5 bases and J by 0 bases; unmatched bases: 6. DNA for the CDR3: TGCAGCGTTTGTATAGCGGGGGAAAGCACAGATACGCAGTATTTT. Protein product: CSVCIAGESTDTQYF.

This chain uses TRBV29-1 with TRBJ1-1, with D possibly matching TRBD1 (5 bases). Germline V gene lookup returns CDR1 SQVTM and CDR2 ANQGSEA. The CDR3 has 13 amino acids. The ends were cut back, 1 base at V and 4 bases at J, with 10 bases in the middle. CDR3: CSVEAQGGTEAFF. CDR3 nucleotide sequence: TGCAGCGTTGAAGCGCAGGGTGGCACTGAAGCTTTCTTT.

This clone was seen more than once but under ten times. V gene TRBV28 combines with J gene TRBJ1-2, with TRBD1 matching 7 bases. Germline lookup yields CDR1 MDHEN and CDR2 SYDVKM. With 7 bases clipped from V and 5 bases from J, the junction kept 10 bases outside the gene matches. CDR3 length equals 14 residues. The CDR3 DNA is TGTGCCAGCACCACTCCGGGACAGCAGTATGGCTACACCTTC. Its translation: CASTTPGQQYGYTF.

This clone was counted a few times. The V call is TRBV28, the J call TRBJ2-5; a weak D match, TRBD2 (6 bases). V shed 7 bases and J shed 3 bases, with 21 bases lying between them. Germline lookup yields CDR1 MDHEN and CDR2 SYDVKM. This CDR3 is 16 amino acids long. The CDR3 loop reads CASTTHTREPKETQYF. The CDR3 region has the DNA TGTGCCAGCACCACCCATACACGGGAGCCGAAAGAGACCCAGTACTTC.

This clone was counted between two and nine times. The V and J genes are TRBV9 and TRBJ1-2; D remains ambiguous. This CDR3 spans 12 amino acids. Germline V gene sequence: CDR1 SGDLS, CDR2 YYNGEE. V was cut by 3 bases and J by 7 bases, with 10 bases left in between. CDR3 nucleotides: TGTGCCAGCAGCGGACACCTGGGTGGCTACACCTTC. Translated: CASSGHLGGYTF. The full variable domain, rest sourced from reference TRBV9 and TRBJ1-2, is DSGVTQTPKHLITATGQRVTLRCSPRSGDLSVYWYQQSLDQGLQFLIQYYNGEERAKGNILERFSAQQFPDLHSELNLSSLELGDSALYFCASSGHLGGYTFGSGTRLTVV.

This clone was seen ten or more times. This chain joins TRBV4-3 and TRBJ1-2, with D possibly matching TRBD1 (5 bases). Germline assignment: CDR1 LGHNA and CDR2 YSLEER. V lost 4 bases to trimming and J lost 3 bases, with 15 bases between them. This CDR3 has 15 amino acids. The CDR3 DNA sequence: TGCGCCAGCAGCCTTACAGGACGAGTGGACTATGGCTACACCTTC. Encoded protein: CASSLTGRVDYGYTF.

The chain combines TRBV14 with TRBJ1-1; the D gene is possibly TRBD1 (6 bases). Germline CDR1 is SGHDN and CDR2 is FVKESK. The CDR3 consists of 14 residues. The ends were cut back, 1 base at V and 4 bases at J, with 10 bases in the middle. This chain's CDR3 is CASSQVGGGTEAFF. CDR3 nucleotides: TGTGCCAGCAGCCAAGTAGGGGGTGGCACTGAAGCTTTCTTT.

V and J are TRBV6-6 and TRBJ2-2; TRBD1 aligns across 7 bases. V shed 0 bases and J 6 bases; nucleotides not matched to a gene: 4. The germline V gene encodes CDR1 MNHNY and CDR2 SVGAGI (reference sequence). The CDR3 is 15 amino acids. The CDR3 loop is CASSYSGTVSGELFF. The CDR3 nucleotides are TGTGCCAGCAGTTACTCCGGGACAGTCTCCGGGGAGCTGTTTTTT.

This clone was observed a handful of times. The gene calls are TRBV29-1 and TRBJ2-7, with 9 positions matching TRBD1. J gave up 5 bases and V 4 bases, and 12 bases lay outside the gene matches. This CDR3 comprises 15 residues. Germline V gene lookup returns CDR1 SQVTM and CDR2 ANQGSEA. CDR3: CSVGGPGTGHNEQYF. In DNA form, the CDR3 reads TGCAGCGTTGGCGGCCCCGGGACAGGGCACAACGAGCAGTACTTC.

This clone has a handful of counts. The chain couples TRBV28 to TRBJ2-7; possible D gene TRBD2, 5 bases. Germline lookup yields CDR1 MDHEN and CDR2 SYDVKM. V was trimmed by 6 bases and J by 0 bases, leaving 15 bases between them. The CDR3 consists of 15 residues. CDR3 amino acids: CASRYLAGSSYEQYF. In DNA form, the CDR3 reads TGTGCCAGCAGGTATCTAGCCGGTAGCTCCTACGAGCAGTACTTC.

This clone appeared many times. This chain joins TRBV20-1 and TRBJ1-2; 9 nucleotides align to TRBD1. This CDR3 is 11 amino acids long. Germline CDR1 reads DFQATT; CDR2 reads SNEGSKA (reference sequence). The trim removed 6 bases at V and 8 bases at J, leaving 4 bases unmatched. The CDR3 coding sequence is TGCAGTGCCGGACAGGGGAGCGGCTACACCTTC. Translating gives CSAGQGSGYTF.

This clone has only a few counts. The V call is TRBV19, the J call TRBJ1-2, with TRBD1 matching 7 bases. Germline values: CDR1 LNHDA, CDR2 SQIVND (reference sequence). Trimming cost V 5 bases and J 3 bases; bases outside gene matches: 9. This CDR3 is 15 amino acids long. The CDR3 loop reads CASSLATGVDYGYTF. DNA of the CDR3: TGTGCCAGTAGTTTAGCCACAGGGGTGGACTATGGCTACACCTTC. Full variable domain (missing parts from reference TRBV19 and TRBJ1-2): DGGITQSPKYLFRKEGQNVTLSCEQNLNHDAMYWYRQDPGQGLRLIYYSQIVNDFQKGDIAEGYSVSREKKESFPLTVTSAQKNPTAFYLCASSLATGVDYGYTFGSGTRLTVV.